This T cell receptor (beta chain) was recovered during a study of blood T cells in healthy people across ages. Study-wide findings and caveats: Observed TCR beta diversity showed a strong correlation with the percentage of naive T cells as measured by flow cytometry.

The V gene's germline CDR1 is SQVTM and CDR2 ANQGSEA. This CDR3 is 15 amino acids long. V lost 6 bases and J lost 0, with 15 bases in between. Concerning this clonotype itself: Its antigen is unknown.

A minimum of 6.5 million PBMCs was isolated per sample. Then a second PCR, running roughly 7 to 11 cycles, was carried out with a sample-barcoded 5' primer and a J-beta primer mix. From each sample, at least 3 million paired-end reads containing CDR3 were obtained. MiXCR, applied by TCRdb to the 5' RACE reads, yields one record per CDR3 protein. This sample has roughly 800,000 distinct CDR3 sequences, with more than 45% found just once. This TCR derives from a man aged 30 to 45 in good health. The chain has TRBV29-1 and TRBJ1-3, with a possible D match to TRBD1 (6 bases). Source material: blood. Here the CDR3 DNA reads TGCAGCGTGAGGGGCGGACAGAACTCTGGAAACACCATATATTTT. Encoded protein: CSVRGGQNSGNTIYF.